The 21 T cell receptor beta chains below were found in one sample sequenced in a study of sequential checkpoint blockade in melanoma. This table comes from immunoSEQ multiplex PCR, and its TCRdb copy is limited to in-frame clones, with some not included. Among fewer than 9,500 clones, roughly a quarter were seen once, and the ten largest hold more than 9.5%. Treatment specified: randomized to nivolumab then ipilimumab (arm A) or the reverse (arm B). Sequencing used tumor tissue (inferred from file names), obtained from a patient given nivolumab and ipilimumab in sequence. The receptors here all came from a human donor with melanoma.

The rearrangement joins TRBV6-8 to TRBJ2-3, with D tentatively TRBD1 or TRBD2 (5 bases each). V lost 5 bases to trimming and J lost 5 bases, with 17 bases between them. Germline values: CDR1 MNHGY, CDR2 SAAAGT. There are 15 residues in the CDR3. Here the CDR3 reads CASSRPWGLEDTQYF. The DNA for the CDR3 is TGTGCCAGCAGTCGACCCTGGGGGTTAGAAGATACGCAGTATTTT.

CDR3 region: CASSRGTSTNTGELFF. Written as DNA, the CDR3 is TGCGCCAGCAGCCGGGGGACTAGCACGAACACCGGGGAGCTGTTTTTT. The chain carries TRBV5-1 and TRBJ2-2; 9 bases agree with TRBD2. The CDR3 runs 16 residues. Germline V gene sequence: CDR1 SGHRS, CDR2 YFSETQ. The junction had 4 bases not matched to a gene; V was cut back by 4 bases and J by 0 bases.

The chain's CDR3 is CASSGGSPGNEQFF. CDR3 DNA sequence: TGTGCCAGCAGCGGCGGGAGTCCCGGGAATGAGCAGTTCTTC. The V gene is TRBV14, the J gene TRBJ2-1; TRBD2 agrees at 7 bases. This CDR3 is built from 14 residues. V shed 5 bases and J 7 bases; nucleotides not matched to a gene: 8. Germline V CDR1 and CDR2: SGHDN, FVKESK.

The rearrangement uses TRBV5-1 and TRBJ2-5; 12 nucleotides align to TRBD2. CDR3 length: 16 amino acids. V lost 5 bases and J lost 5; bases outside the gene matches: 10. CDR1 is SGHRS, CDR2 YFSETQ, per germline. CDR3 loop: CASRRLAGASGETQYF. The CDR3 region has the DNA TGCGCCAGCAGGAGACTAGCGGGGGCTAGCGGGGAGACCCAGTACTTC.

The CDR3 region is CASSFLGGSSYEQYV. In nucleotides, the CDR3 is TGTGCCAGCAGTTTTCTGGGGGGCAGCTCCTACGAGCAGTACGTC. The V and J genes are TRBV28 and TRBJ2-7; D tentatively fits TRBD1 or TRBD2 (6 bases each). V was trimmed by 3 bases and J by 0 bases, leaving 12 bases between them. This CDR3 is 15 amino acids long. CDR1 MDHEN and CDR2 SYDVKM come from the germline V gene.

V is TRBV19 and J is TRBJ1-1; no clear D. The CDR3 contains 15 residues. V shed 0 bases and J shed 3 bases, with 11 bases lying between them. Germline CDR1 reads LNHDA; CDR2 reads SQIVND (reference sequence). The CDR3 loop reads CASSIDTGLDTEAFF. The CDR3 DNA reads as TGTGCCAGTAGTATAGATACGGGGTTGGACACTGAAGCTTTCTTT.

This clone was detected only a few times. V usage is TRBV9 and J usage is TRBJ1-3; D uncertain. Trimming took off 4 bases at V and 0 bases at J, with 8 bases between the two ends. The CDR3 has 14 amino acids. CDR1 and CDR2 from the germline V gene are SGDLS and YYNGEE. In DNA, the CDR3 is TGTGCCAGCAGCTGGGGAGACTCTGGAAACACCATATATTTT. This translates into CASSWGDSGNTIYF.

This clone was detected a few times. The genes are TRBV4-1 and TRBJ2-5, with 9 bases aligning to TRBD1. The CDR3 is 18 residues long. Trimming took 0 bases from V and 2 from J; bases not matched to a gene: 10. Germline V lookup: CDR1 MGHRA, CDR2 YSYEKL. The CDR3 DNA sequence: TGCGCCAGCAGCCAAGATCTTGACAGGGGGGGAGATCAAGAGACCCAGTACTTC. It encodes CASSQDLDRGGDQETQYF.

V gene TRBV14 combines with J gene TRBJ1-2; 7 nucleotides agree with TRBD1. V shed 6 bases and J 4 bases; nucleotides not matched to a gene: 11. Germline-derived CDR1 and CDR2 are SGHDN and FVKESK. The CDR3 runs to 15 residues. The CDR3 here is CASSPGTAPSYGYTF. In nucleotides, the CDR3 is TGTGCCAGCAGTCCCGGGACAGCCCCCTCCTATGGCTACACCTTC.

The chain combines TRBV14 with TRBJ1-2; D uncertain. Germline CDR1 and CDR2: SGHDN and FVKESK. CDR3 size: 14 residues. V lost 0 bases to trimming and J lost 7 bases, with 12 bases between them. CDR3 residues: CASSQDLGGFGYTF. In nucleotides, the CDR3 is TGTGCCAGCAGCCAAGATCTCGGAGGATTTGGCTACACCTTC.

This clone turned up a few times. V is TRBV11-3 and J is TRBJ2-2, with TRBD1 as a possible D gene (6 bases). Germline V gives CDR1 SGHNT, CDR2 YENEEA. This CDR3 region has 15 residues. Trimming pared 3 bases from V and 5 bases from J, leaving 13 bases between. CDR3 DNA sequence: TGTGCCAGCAGCTTGCACACAGGGTATACCGGGGAGCTGTTTTTT. Translated: CASSLHTGYTGELFF.

J is TRBJ2-5 and V is TRBV10-2, with 13 bases matching TRBD2. Germline trimming cut 0 bases from V and 5 bases from J; bases unmatched to any gene: 6. CDR3 length: 17 residues. Germline V CDR1 and CDR2: WSHSY, SAAADI. As DNA, the CDR3 is TGCGCCAGCAGTGAGTCGAGGACTAGCGGGAGCGGGGAGACCCAGTACTTC. Amino acid sequence: CASSESRTSGSGETQYF.

The rearrangement uses TRBV28 and TRBJ2-5; TRBD2 might be the D (5 bases). Per germline, CDR1 MDHEN and CDR2 SYDVKM. The CDR3 is 12 amino acids. V was clipped by 10 bases and J by 5 bases, with 14 bases between them. The CDR3: CATNRGAETQYF. In DNA form, the CDR3 reads TGTGCCACCAACCGGGGAGCGGAGACCCAGTACTTC.

The table lists this clone with a few counts. The chain's CDR3 is CASSFGLDLNTGELFF. DNA for the CDR3: TGCGCCAGCAGCTTCGGACTGGACCTGAACACCGGGGAGCTGTTTTTT. The chain couples TRBV5-1 to TRBJ2-2; weak D call: TRBD2 (5 bases). Germline V gene data show CDR1 as SGHRS and CDR2 as YFSETQ. This CDR3 spans 16 amino acids. Trimming left V 2 bases short and J 1 base short, with 12 bases between. Complete variable domain (other parts from reference TRBV5-1 and TRBJ2-2): KAGVTQTPRYLIKTRGQQVTLSCSPISGHRSVSWYQQTPGQGLQFLFEYFSETQRNKGNFPGRFSGRQFSNSRSEMNVSTLELGDSALYLCASSFGLDLNTGELFFGEGSRLTVL.

This clone was seen more than once but under ten times. As DNA, the CDR3 is TGTGCCAGCAGGGCGGTATACACCGGGGAGCTGTTTTTT. Its protein is CASRAVYTGELFF. The gene calls are TRBV6-8 and TRBJ2-2; unclear D gene. Germline CDR1 reads MNHGY; CDR2 reads SAAAGT. The CDR3 covers 13 residues. The germline V and J ends were trimmed by 6 bases and 3 bases, with 8 bases remaining between them.

This clone was detected only a few times. The rearrangement links TRBV14 to TRBJ2-1; D is possibly TRBD2 (5 bases). Trimming left V 4 bases short and J 6 bases short, with 10 bases between. The length of the CDR3 is 13 residues. The germline V gene encodes CDR1 SGHDN and CDR2 FVKESK. CDR3 coding DNA: TGTGCCAGCAGCCCCTATCGGGGCAATGAGCAGTTCTTC. It specifies CASSPYRGNEQFF.

The chain employs TRBV28 and TRBJ1-5; D unclear. Looked up from germline, CDR1 is MDHEN and CDR2 is SYDVKM. Between the trimmed V and J ends, which lost 3 bases and 4 bases, there was a span of 13 bases. The CDR3 consists of 15 residues. CDR3 DNA: TGTGCCAGCAGTTTGCCGCCGGCTGAGAATCAGCCCCAGCATTTT. It is translated as CASSLPPAENQPQHF.

This chain uses TRBV18 with TRBJ2-3, with a tentative D call TRBD2 (6 bases). The CDR3 totals 14 residues. Germline V gene lookup returns CDR1 KGHSH and CDR2 LQKENI. V lost 3 bases and J lost 6, with 13 bases in between. The CDR3 coding sequence is TGTGCCAGCTCACCCGCGGGGAGTTCGGATACGCAGTATTTT. This translates into CASSPAGSSDTQYF.

This clone has only a few counts. V is TRBV6-8 and J is TRBJ2-7; 10 bases are a match to TRBD1. This CDR3 is built from 15 residues. Per germline, CDR1 MNHGY and CDR2 SAAAGT. V was pared by 4 bases and J by 5 bases, with 8 bases of the junction left unmatched. CDR3 protein: CASSSTPGTGDEQYV. The CDR3 nucleotides are TGTGCCAGCAGTTCGACCCCCGGGACAGGGGACGAGCAGTACGTC.

The V call is TRBV18, the J call TRBJ1-5, with 7 bases identical to TRBD1. V trimming: 5 bases; J trimming: 0 bases; junction bases outside the gene matches: 4. Germline CDR1 reads KGHSH; CDR2 reads LQKENI. This CDR3 comprises 15 residues. The chain's CDR3 is CASSSQGNSNQPQHF. In DNA, the CDR3 is TGTGCCAGCTCATCACAGGGGAATAGCAATCAGCCCCAGCATTTT.

In this sample, this clone turned up once. The V and J genes are TRBV19 and TRBJ2-3, with 9 bases identical to TRBD2. V trimming: 6 bases; J trimming: 5 bases; junction bases outside the gene matches: 12. Germline V lookup: CDR1 LNHDA, CDR2 SQIVND (reference sequence). This CDR3 is 16 amino acids long. The CDR3 sequence is CASSHYGGRALDTQYF. CDR3 DNA: TGTGCCAGTAGCCATTATGGCGGGAGGGCCCTAGATACGCAGTATTTT.